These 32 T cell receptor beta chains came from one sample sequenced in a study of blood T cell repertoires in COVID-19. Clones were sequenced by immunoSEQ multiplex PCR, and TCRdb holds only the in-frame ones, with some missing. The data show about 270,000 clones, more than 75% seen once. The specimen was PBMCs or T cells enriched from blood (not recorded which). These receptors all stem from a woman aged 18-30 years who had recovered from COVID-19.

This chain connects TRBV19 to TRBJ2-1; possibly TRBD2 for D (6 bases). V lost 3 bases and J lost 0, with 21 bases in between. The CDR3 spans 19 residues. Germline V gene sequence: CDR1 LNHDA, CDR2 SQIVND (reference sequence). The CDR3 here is CASSMLAGHAGYSYNEQFF. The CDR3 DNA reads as TGTGCCAGTAGTATGTTGGCGGGGCACGCCGGTTACTCCTACAATGAGCAGTTCTTC. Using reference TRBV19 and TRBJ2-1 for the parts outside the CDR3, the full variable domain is DGGITQSPKYLFRKEGQNVTLSCEQNLNHDAMYWYRQDPGQGLRLIYYSQIVNDFQKGDIAEGYSVSREKKESFPLTVTSAQKNPTAFYLCASSMLAGHAGYSYNEQFFGPGTRLTVL.

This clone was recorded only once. The chain's CDR3 is CASSLRQGEDTEAFF. The CDR3 region has the DNA TGTGCCAGCAGCCTTCGACAGGGGGAGGACACTGAAGCTTTCTTT. The V call is TRBV9, the J call TRBJ1-1, with 9 bases that match TRBD1. The CDR3 contains 15 residues. The V and J ends lost 4 bases and 3 bases, in that order; junction bases with no gene match: 7. CDR1 is SGDLS, CDR2 YYNGEE, per germline. Based on the CDR3 plus reference TRBV9 and TRBJ1-1, the full variable domain is DSGVTQTPKHLITATGQRVTLRCSPRSGDLSVYWYQQSLDQGLQFLIQYYNGEERAKGNILERFSAQQFPDLHSELNLSSLELGDSALYFCASSLRQGEDTEAFFGQGTRLTVV.

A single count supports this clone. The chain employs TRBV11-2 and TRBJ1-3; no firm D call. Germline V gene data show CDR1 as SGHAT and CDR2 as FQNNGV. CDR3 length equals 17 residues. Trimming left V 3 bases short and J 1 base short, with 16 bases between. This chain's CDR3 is CASSFVLSVPSGNTIYF. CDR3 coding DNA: TGTGCCAGCAGCTTTGTTTTATCAGTTCCGTCTGGAAACACCATATATTTT.

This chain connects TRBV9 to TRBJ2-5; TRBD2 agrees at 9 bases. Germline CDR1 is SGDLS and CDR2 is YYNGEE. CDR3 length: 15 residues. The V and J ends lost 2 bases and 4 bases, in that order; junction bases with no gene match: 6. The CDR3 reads CASSVSSGEGETQYF. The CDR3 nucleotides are TGTGCCAGCAGCGTTTCTAGCGGGGAGGGAGAGACCCAGTACTTC.

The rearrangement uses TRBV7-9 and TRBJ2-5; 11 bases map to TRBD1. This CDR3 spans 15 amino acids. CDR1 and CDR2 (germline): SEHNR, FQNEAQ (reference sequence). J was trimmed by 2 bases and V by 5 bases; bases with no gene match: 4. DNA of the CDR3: TGTGCCAGCAGCGTCCGGGACAGGGGGCAAGAGACCCAGTACTTC. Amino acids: CASSVRDRGQETQYF.

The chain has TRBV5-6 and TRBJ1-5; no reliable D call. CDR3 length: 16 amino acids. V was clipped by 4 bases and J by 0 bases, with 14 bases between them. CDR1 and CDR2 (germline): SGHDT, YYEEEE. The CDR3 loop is CASSRDAGDSNQPQHF. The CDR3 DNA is TGTGCCAGCAGCAGGGATGCCGGGGATAGCAATCAGCCCCAGCATTTT.

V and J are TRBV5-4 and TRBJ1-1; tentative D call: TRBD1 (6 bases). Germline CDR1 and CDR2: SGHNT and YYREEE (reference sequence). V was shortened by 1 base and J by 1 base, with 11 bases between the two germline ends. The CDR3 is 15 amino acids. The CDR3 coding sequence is TGTGCCAGCAGCTTGCCCGGGACACAGAACACTGAAGCTTTCTTT. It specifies CASSLPGTQNTEAFF.

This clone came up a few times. The CDR3 spells CASTAGQGLDGELFF. The CDR3 bases are TGCGCCAGCACCGCAGGACAGGGGCTGGACGGGGAGCTGTTTTTT. V and J are TRBV10-2 and TRBJ2-2; 9 bases map to TRBD1. Per germline, CDR1 WSHSY and CDR2 SAAADI. CDR3 length: 15 amino acids. V gave up 7 bases and J gave up 7 bases; unmatched junction bases: 10.

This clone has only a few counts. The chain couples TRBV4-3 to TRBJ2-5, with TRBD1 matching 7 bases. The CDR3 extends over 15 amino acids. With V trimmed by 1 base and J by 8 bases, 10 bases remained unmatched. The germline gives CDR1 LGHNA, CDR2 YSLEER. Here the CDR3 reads CASSQGRGQGVTQYF. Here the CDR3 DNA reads TGCGCCAGCAGCCAAGGGCGAGGTCAGGGGGTCACCCAGTACTTC.

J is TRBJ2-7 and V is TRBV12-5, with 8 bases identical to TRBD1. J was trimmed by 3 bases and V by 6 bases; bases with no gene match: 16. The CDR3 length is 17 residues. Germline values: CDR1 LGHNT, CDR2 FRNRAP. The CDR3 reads CASGRLERQGKVYEQYF. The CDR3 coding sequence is TGTGCTAGTGGACGCCTTGAGAGACAGGGGAAGGTCTACGAGCAGTACTTC.

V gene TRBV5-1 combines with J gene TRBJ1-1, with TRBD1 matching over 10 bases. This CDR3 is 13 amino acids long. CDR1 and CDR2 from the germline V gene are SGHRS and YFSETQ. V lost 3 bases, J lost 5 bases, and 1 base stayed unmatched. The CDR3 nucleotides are TGCGCCAGCAGCTGGGACAGGGGTACTGAAGCTTTCTTT. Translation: CASSWDRGTEAFF.

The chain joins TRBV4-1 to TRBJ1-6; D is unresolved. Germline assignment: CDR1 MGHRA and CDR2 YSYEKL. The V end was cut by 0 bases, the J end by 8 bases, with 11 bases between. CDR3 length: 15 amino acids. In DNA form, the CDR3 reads TGCGCCAGCAGCCAAGATGAGGCCCGGCATTCACCCCTCCACTTT. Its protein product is CASSQDEARHSPLHF.

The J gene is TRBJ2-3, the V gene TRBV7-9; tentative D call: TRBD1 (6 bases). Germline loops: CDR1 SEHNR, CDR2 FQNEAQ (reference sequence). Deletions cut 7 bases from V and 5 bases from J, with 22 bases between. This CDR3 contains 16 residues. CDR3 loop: CASTQPVGAILDTQYF. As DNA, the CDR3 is TGTGCCAGCACCCAACCTGTGGGGGCTATTTTAGATACGCAGTATTTT.

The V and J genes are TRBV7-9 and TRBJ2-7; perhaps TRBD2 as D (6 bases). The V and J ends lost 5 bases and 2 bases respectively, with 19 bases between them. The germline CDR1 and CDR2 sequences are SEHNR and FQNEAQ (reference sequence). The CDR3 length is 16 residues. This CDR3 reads CASSLRWAEGTYEQYF. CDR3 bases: TGTGCCAGCAGCCTGCGATGGGCGGAGGGTACCTACGAGCAGTACTTC.

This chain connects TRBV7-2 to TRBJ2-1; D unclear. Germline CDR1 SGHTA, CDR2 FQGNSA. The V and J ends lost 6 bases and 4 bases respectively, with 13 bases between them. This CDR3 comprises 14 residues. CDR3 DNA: TGTGCCAGCAGGCATCAGTCCCCTTACAATGAGCAGTTCTTC. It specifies CASRHQSPYNEQFF.

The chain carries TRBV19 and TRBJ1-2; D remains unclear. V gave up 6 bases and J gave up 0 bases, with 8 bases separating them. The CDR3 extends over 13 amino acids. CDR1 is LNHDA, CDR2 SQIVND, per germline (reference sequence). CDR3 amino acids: CASSQIPNYGYTF. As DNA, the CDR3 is TGTGCCAGTAGCCAAATTCCTAACTATGGCTACACCTTC.

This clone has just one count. CDR3 amino acids: CASSSGTSGSSETQYF. The DNA of the CDR3 is TGTGCCAGCAGCTCTGGGACTAGCGGGAGTAGTGAGACCCAGTACTTC. This sequence joins TRBV5-4 and TRBJ2-5, with 14 bases matching TRBD2. The CDR3 loop spans 16 amino acids. Germline V lookup: CDR1 SGHNT, CDR2 YYREEE (reference sequence). The V segment lost 3 bases and the J segment 5 bases; nucleotides outside the gene matches: 6.

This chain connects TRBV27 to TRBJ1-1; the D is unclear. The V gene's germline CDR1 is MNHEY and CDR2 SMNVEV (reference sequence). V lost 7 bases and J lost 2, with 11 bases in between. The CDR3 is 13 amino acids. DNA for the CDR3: TGTGCCAGCACCTCCCCTTTTAACACTGAAGCTTTCTTT. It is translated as CASTSPFNTEAFF.

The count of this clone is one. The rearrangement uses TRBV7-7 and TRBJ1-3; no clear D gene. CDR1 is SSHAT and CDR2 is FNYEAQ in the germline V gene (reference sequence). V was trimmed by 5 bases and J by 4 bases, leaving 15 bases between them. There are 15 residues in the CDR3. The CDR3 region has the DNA TGTGCCAGCAGCCAGGACTCGACTGCGGGAAACACCATATATTTT. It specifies CASSQDSTAGNTIYF.

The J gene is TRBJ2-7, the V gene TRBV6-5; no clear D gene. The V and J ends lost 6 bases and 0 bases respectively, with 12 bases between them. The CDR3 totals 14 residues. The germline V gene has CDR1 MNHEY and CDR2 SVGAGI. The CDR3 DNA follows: TGTGCCAGCAGATCAATGTTGAGCTCCTACGAGCAGTACTTC. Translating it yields CASRSMLSSYEQYF.

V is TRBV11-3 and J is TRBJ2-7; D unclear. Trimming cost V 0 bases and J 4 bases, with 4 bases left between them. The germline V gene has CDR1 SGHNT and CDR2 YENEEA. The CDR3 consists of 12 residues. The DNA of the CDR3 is TGTGCCAGCAGCTTAGACGGGTACGAGCAGTACTTC. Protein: CASSLDGYEQYF.

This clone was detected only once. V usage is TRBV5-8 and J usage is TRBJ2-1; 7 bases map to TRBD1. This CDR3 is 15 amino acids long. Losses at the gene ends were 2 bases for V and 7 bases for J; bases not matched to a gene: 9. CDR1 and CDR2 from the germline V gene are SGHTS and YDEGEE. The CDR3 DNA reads TGTGCCAGCAGCTTCGGACAGGCCGGACGGAATGAGCAGTTCTTC. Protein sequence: CASSFGQAGRNEQFF. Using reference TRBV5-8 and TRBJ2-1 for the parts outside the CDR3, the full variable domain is EAGVTQSPTHLIKTRGQQATLRCSPISGHTSVYWYQQALGLGLQFLLWYDEGEERNRGNFPPRFSGRQFPNYSSELNVNALELEDSALYLCASSFGQAGRNEQFFGPGTRLTVL.

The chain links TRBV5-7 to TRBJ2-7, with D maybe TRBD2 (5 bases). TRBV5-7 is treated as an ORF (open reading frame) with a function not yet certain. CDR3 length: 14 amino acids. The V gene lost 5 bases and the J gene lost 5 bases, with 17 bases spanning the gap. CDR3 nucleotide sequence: TGTGCCAGCAGTTTGTTAGCGCATTTCCACGAGCAGTACTTC. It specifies CASSLLAHFHEQYF.

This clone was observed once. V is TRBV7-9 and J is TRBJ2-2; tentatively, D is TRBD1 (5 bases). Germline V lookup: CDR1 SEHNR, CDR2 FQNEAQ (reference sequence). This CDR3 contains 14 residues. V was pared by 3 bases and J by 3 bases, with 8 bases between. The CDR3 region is CASSLGRDTGELFF. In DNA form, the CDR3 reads TGTGCCAGCAGCTTGGGCAGGGACACCGGGGAGCTGTTTTTT. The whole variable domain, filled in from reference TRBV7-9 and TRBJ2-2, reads DTGVSQNPRHKITKRGQNVTFRCDPISEHNRLYWYRQTLGQGPEFLTYFQNEAQLEKSRLLSDRFSAERPKGSFSTLEIQRTEQGDSAMYLCASSLGRDTGELFFGEGSRLTVL.

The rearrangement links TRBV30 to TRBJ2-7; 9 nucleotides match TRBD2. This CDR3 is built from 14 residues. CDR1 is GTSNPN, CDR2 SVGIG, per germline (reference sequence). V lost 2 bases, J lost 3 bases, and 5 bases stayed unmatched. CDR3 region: CAWSRLAEIYEQYF. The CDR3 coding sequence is TGTGCCTGGAGTAGACTAGCGGAAATCTACGAGCAGTACTTC.

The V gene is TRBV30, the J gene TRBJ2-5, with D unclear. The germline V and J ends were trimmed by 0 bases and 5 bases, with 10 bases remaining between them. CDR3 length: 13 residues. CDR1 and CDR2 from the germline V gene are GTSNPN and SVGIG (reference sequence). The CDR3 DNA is TGTGCCTGGAGTGTTGATAGCCGGGAGACCCAGTACTTC. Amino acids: CAWSVDSRETQYF.

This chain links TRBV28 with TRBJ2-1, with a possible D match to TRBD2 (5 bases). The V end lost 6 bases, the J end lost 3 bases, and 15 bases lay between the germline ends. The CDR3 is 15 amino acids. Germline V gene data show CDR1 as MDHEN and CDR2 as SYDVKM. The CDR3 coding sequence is TGTGCCAGCAGGCCCCCATACGGGGACTACAATGAGCAGTTCTTC. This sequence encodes CASRPPYGDYNEQFF.

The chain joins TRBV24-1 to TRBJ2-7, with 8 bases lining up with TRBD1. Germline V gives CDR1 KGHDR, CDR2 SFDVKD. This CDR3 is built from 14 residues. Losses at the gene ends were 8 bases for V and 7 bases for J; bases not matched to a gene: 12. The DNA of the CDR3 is TGTGCCACCATAATTAAGACAGGGGTTCGAGAGCAGTACTTC. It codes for CATIIKTGVREQYF.

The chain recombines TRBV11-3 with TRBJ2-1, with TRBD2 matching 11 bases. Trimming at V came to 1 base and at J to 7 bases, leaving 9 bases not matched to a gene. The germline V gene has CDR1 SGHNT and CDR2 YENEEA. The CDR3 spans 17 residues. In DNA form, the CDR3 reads TGTGCCAGCAGCTTAGTAGGTCTAGCGGGAGGTCGGAATGAGCAGTTCTTC. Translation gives CASSLVGLAGGRNEQFF.

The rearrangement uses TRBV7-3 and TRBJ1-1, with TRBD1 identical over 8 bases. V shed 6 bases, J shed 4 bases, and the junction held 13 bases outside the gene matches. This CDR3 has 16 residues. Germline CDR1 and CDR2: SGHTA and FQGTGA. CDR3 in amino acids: CASSPQTGVDITEAFF. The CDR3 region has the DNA TGTGCCAGCAGTCCTCAGACAGGGGTGGACATCACTGAAGCTTTCTTT.

The CDR3 sequence: CATSSRQEVNEKLFF. CDR3 in DNA: TGTGCCACCAGCTCCCGACAGGAAGTTAATGAAAAACTGTTTTTT. V usage is TRBV15 and J usage is TRBJ1-4, with TRBD1 as a possible D gene (6 bases). Germline CDR1 and CDR2: LNHNV and YYDKDF (reference sequence). Trimming shortened V by 5 bases and J by 4 bases, and 14 bases separated the two germline ends. The CDR3 runs 15 residues.

DNA for the CDR3: TGTGCCAGTAGTATGGCGGGAACCTACGAGCAGTACTTC. Its translation is CASSMAGTYEQYF. The V gene is TRBV19, the J gene TRBJ2-7, with TRBD2 as a possible D gene (6 bases). Germline lookup yields CDR1 LNHDA and CDR2 SQIVND (reference sequence). V shed 3 bases and J shed 2 bases, with 8 bases lying between them. The CDR3 is 13 amino acids.